This T cell receptor (beta chain) stems from a study of OX40 agonist ivuxolimab in advanced cancers. At the level of the whole study: Ivuxolimab, which targeted the costimulatory receptor OX40 (CD134), was an agonistic, fully human IgG2 monoclonal antibody. Intravenous ivuxolimab was administered to patients every 2 weeks at six dose levels: 0.01, 0.1, 0.3, 1.5, 3 and 10 mg/kg. Of the approximately 50 dose-escalation patients, hepatocellular carcinoma was present in about 20, melanoma in some 15, renal cell carcinoma in 9 and head and neck cancer in 9. In the dose-escalation cohort, roughly 82% of patients were male, and the mean age was 60 years with a range of roughly 23 to 79. Patients were allowed to have had prior anti-PD-1, anti-PD-L1 or anti-CTLA-4 therapy, and 30% to 40% of the dose-escalation patients had previously received checkpoint inhibitors. Partial responses occurred in three dose-escalation patients, of whom one had hepatocellular carcinoma and two had cutaneous melanoma. The point of sequencing TCRbeta in the periphery was to test whether ivuxolimab changed TCR sequence diversity and drove clonal T-cell expansion. The monotherapy dose-escalation portion (N of about 50 patients) of the phase I ivuxolimab trial is reported in the paper.

Results the study describes overall, beyond this receptor: On average, CD8+ T cells showed more expanded clones than CD4+ T cells after ivuxolimab. The antigen specificity of the peripheral T cells that underwent clonal expansion was not determined. Low levels of normalized T-cell clonal expansion were also seen in some patients who did not respond. In partial responders in the 0.1-3.0 mg/kg groups, normalized peripheral clonal expansion was found to be among the lowest, especially among CD8+ T cells. Clonal expansion of both CD4+ and CD8+ blood T cells was observed from baseline to week 6 at doses 0.1 to 3.0 mg/kg.

About this clone: Its binding antigen is unknown. Nothing much larger sits one base from this clone, and base qualities are not available.

Genomic DNA was extracted from sorted cells for sequencing of the TCRbeta CDR3 region. The immunoSEQ Assay was used for sequencing of TCRbeta CDR3 regions. This immuneACCESS table, as held by TCRdb, lists in-frame sequences with V and J called but not all clones. Of the missing ones, under half trace to an unresolved V gene in checked studies; the others have no known cause. The sample table shows tens of thousands of clones, and 83% are seen once. The top ten hold roughly 12% of the sample. Patients with autoimmune disease history or receiving systemic immunosuppression were excluded from the trial. In every dose cohort, peripheral blood was drawn for TCR sequencing at baseline, cycle 4 day 1, and cycle 7 day 1. The samples were taken from a phase I, first-in-human, multicenter, open-label dose-escalation trial of ivuxolimab. The trial enrolled adults with locally advanced or metastatic head and neck squamous cell, hepatocellular, melanoma or renal cell carcinoma. Before TCR sequencing, CD4+ T cells and CD8+ T cells from peripheral blood were sorted into separate populations.

The receptor comes from an adult with an advanced solid tumor such as melanoma, head and neck, liver or kidney cancer. The source was CD4+ or CD8+ T cells sorted from blood, collected in a trial of the OX40 agonist ivuxolimab.

The DNA sequence is given as TGTGCCAGCAGTATAGGACGGGAGGCCAACGTCCTGACTTTC. The encoded protein is CASSIGREANVLTF. In this chain, TRBV13 is recombined with TRBJ2-6; perhaps TRBD2 is the D gene, with 5 bases matching. V loses 6 bases of germline sequence and J loses 6 bases, and the interval between the two ends is 12 bases. The CDR3 sequence holds 14 residues, the cysteine and phenylalanine included. Kept here is only the CDR3 DNA, which spans 42 bases and is read in frame from base 1. CDR1 PRHDT and CDR2 FYEKMQ were looked up in the germline V gene (reference sequence).